This T cell receptor (beta chain) was sequenced in a study of Ad26.COV2.S vaccination and SARS-CoV-2 variants. Trimming shortened V by 2 bases and J by 0 bases, and 19 bases separated the two germline ends. This CDR3 is 18 amino acids long. CDR1 and CDR2 from the germline V gene are SEHNR and FQNEAQ (reference sequence). Method: immunoSEQ multiplex PCR; TCRdb's copy keeps in-frame clones and lacks some. Here the sample spans some 350,000 clones, just over 90% being singletons. This chain links TRBV7-9 with TRBJ1-1; TRBD1 is a possible D gene (5 bases). The TCR originated in a human donor who had recovered from COVID-19. The sequencing used peripheral blood, collected after recovery from COVID-19. The CDR3 protein is CASSLPLRSPGMNTEAFF. DNA of the CDR3: TGTGCCAGCAGCTTACCCTTACGGTCTCCAGGGATGAACACTGAAGCTTTCTTT. The full variable domain, rest sourced from reference TRBV7-9 and TRBJ1-1, is DTGVSQNPRHKITKRGQNVTFRCDPISEHNRLYWYRQTLGQGPEFLTYFQNEAQLEKSRLLSDRFSAERPKGSFSTLEIQRTEQGDSAMYLCASSLPLRSPGMNTEAFFGQGTRLTVV.